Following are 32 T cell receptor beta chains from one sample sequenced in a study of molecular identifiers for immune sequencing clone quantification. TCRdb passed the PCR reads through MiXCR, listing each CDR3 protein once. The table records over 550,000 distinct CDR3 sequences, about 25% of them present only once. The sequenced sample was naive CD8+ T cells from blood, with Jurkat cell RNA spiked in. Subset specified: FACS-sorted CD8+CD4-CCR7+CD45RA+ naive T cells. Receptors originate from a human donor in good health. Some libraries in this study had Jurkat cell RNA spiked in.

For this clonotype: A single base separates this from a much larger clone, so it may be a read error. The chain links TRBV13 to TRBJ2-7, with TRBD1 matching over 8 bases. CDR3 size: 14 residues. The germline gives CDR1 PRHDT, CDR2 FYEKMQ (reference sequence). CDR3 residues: CASSPGGSGYGQYF. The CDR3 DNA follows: TGTGCCAGCAGCCCAGGGGGCTCCGGCTACGGGCAGTACTTC.

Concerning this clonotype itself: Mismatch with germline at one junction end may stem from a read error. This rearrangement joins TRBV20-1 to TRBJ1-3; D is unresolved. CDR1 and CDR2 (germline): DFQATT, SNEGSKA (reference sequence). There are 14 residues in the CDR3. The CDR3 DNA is TGCAGTGCTAGCGCCGAAGTGGGAGGAAACACCACATATTTT. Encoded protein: CSASAEVGGNTTYF.

The CDR3, as DNA: TGTGCCAGTAGTATAGGATCCCGGGCCACCGGGGAGCTGTTTTTT. This gives the protein CASSIGSRATGELFF. The chain uses TRBV19 and TRBJ2-2; unclear D gene. V lost 1 base, J lost 4 bases, and 10 bases lay in between. Germline lookup yields CDR1 LNHDA and CDR2 SQIVND (reference sequence). This CDR3 comprises 15 residues.

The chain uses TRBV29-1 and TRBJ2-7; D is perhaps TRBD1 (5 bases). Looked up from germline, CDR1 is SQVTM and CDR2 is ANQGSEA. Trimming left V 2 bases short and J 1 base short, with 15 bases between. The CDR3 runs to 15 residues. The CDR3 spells CSVESPQGRSYEQYF. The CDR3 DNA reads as TGCAGCGTTGAATCCCCTCAGGGTAGGTCCTACGAGCAGTACTTC.

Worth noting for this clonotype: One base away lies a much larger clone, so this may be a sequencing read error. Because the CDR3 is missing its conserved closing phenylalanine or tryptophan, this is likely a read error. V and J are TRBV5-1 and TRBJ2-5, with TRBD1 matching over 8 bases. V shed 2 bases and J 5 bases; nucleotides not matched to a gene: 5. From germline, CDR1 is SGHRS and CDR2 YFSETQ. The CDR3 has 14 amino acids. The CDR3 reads CASSLRTGMETQYS. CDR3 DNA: TGCGCCAGCAGCTTACGGACAGGGATGGAGACCCAGTACTCC.

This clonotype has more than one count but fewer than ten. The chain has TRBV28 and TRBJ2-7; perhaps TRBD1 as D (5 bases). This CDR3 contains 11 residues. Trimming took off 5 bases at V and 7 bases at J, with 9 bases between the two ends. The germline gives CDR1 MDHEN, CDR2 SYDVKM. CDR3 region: CASSHKGEQYF. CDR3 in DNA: TGTGCCAGCAGTCATAAGGGGGAGCAGTACTTC.

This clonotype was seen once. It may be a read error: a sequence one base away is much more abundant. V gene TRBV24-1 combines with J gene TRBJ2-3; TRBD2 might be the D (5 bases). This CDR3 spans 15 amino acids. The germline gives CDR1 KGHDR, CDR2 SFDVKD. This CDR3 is CATSERASSTYTQYF. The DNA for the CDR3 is TGTGCCACCAGTGAGCGGGCGTCAAGCACATATACGCAGTATTTT.

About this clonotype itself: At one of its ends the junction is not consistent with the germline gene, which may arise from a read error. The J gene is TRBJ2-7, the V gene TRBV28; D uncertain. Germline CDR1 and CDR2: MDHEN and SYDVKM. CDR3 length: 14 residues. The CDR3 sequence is CAGSLLGLTDEQYF. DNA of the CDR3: TGTGCCGGCAGTTTATTAGGGCTCACCGACGAGCAGTACTTC.

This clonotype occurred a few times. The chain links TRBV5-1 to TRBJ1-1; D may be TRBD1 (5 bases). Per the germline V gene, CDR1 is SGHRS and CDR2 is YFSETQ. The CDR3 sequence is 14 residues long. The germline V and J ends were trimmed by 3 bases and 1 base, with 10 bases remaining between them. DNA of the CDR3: TGCGCCAGCAGCTGGGTAGGGACGAACACTGAAGCTTTCTTT. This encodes CASSWVGTNTEAFF.

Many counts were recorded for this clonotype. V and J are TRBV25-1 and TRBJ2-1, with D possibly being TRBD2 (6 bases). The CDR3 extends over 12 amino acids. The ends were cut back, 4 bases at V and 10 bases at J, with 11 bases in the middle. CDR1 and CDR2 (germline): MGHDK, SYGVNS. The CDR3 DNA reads TGTGCCAGCAGTGCTGGGAGGCCAGAGCAGTTCTTC. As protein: CASSAGRPEQFF.

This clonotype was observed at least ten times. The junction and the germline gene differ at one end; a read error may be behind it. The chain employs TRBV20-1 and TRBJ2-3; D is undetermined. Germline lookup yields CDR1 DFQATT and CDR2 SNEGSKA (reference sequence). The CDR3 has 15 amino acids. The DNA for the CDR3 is TGCAGTGCTAGAAATCTAGAGGCGAACACAAATACGCAGTATTTT. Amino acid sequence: CSARNLEANTNTQYF.

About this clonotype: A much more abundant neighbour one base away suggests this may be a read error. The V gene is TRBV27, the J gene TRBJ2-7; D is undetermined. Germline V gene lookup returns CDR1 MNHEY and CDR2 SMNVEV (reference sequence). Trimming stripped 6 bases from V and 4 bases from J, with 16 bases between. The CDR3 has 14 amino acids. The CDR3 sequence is CASSTLCSGYEQYF. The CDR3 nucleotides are TGTGCCAGCAGCACCCTTTGCTCCGGGTACGAGCAGTACTTC.

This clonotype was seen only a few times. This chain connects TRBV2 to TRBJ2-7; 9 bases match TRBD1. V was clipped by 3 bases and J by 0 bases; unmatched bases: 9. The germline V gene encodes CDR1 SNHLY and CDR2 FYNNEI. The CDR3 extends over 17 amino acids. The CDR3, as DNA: TGTGCCAGCAGTGAGACAAGGGGGGACAGGGACTCCTACGAGCAGTACTTC. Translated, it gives CASSETRGDRDSYEQYF.

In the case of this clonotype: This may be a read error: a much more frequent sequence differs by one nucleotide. CDR3 sequence reads: CASSLGALAVPPDEQFF. The CDR3 DNA follows: TGTGCCAGCAGTTTAGGGGCTCTAGCGGTTCCGCCCGATGAGCAGTTCTTC. V is TRBV28 and J is TRBJ2-1; TRBD2 matches at 7 bases. V gave up 2 bases and J gave up 8 bases; unmatched junction bases: 15. CDR3 length: 17 amino acids. The germline V gene has CDR1 MDHEN and CDR2 SYDVKM.

This chain's CDR3 is CAWRIWVSPLHF. The CDR3 coding sequence is TGTGCCTGGAGGATTTGGGTTTCACCCCTCCACTTT. The rearrangement joins TRBV30 to TRBJ1-6, with no clear D. Germline CDR1 reads GTSNPN; CDR2 reads SVGIG (reference sequence). The V and J ends lost 3 bases and 9 bases respectively, with 9 bases between them. This CDR3 is built from 12 residues.

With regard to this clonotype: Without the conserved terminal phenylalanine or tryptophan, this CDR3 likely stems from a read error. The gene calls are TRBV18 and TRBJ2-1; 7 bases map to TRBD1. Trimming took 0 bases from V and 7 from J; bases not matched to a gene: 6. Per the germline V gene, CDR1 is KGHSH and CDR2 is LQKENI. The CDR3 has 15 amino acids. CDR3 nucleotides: TGTGCCAGCTCACCACCGGACAGGCCAAGTAATGAGCAGTTCCTC. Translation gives CASSPPDRPSNEQFL.

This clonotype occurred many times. CDR3 nucleotide sequence: TGTGCCAGCAGCGTGTTCGGAACGGGACAGGGGATGTACGAGCAGTACTTC. Protein product: CASSVFGTGQGMYEQYF. This chain connects TRBV7-2 to TRBJ2-7, with 10 nucleotides matching TRBD1. From germline, CDR1 is SGHTA and CDR2 FQGNSA. The CDR3 runs 17 residues. V lost 5 bases, J lost 4 bases, and 14 bases stayed unmatched.

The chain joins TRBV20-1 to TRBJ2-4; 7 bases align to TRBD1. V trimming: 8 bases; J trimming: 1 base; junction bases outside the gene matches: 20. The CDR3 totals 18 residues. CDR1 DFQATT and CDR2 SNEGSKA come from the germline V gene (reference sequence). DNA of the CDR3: TGCAGTTCTCTCCCCGCCAACAGGGGTTCCTGGGCCAAAAACATTCAGTACTTC. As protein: CSSLPANRGSWAKNIQYF.

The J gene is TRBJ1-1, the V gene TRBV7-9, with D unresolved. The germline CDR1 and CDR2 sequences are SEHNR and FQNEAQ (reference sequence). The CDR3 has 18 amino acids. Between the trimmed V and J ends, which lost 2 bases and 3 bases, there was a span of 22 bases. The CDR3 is CASSLSPTVGLSDTEAFF. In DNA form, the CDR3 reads TGTGCCAGCAGCTTATCCCCGACCGTAGGGTTATCGGACACTGAAGCTTTCTTT.

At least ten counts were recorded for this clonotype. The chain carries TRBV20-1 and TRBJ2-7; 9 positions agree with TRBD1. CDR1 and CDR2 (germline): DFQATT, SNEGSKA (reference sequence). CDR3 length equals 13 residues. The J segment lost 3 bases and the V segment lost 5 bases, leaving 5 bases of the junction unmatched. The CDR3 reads CSARTGEDYEQYF. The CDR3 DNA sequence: TGCAGTGCTCGGACAGGGGAAGACTACGAGCAGTACTTC.

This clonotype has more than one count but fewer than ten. In nucleotides, the CDR3 is TGTGCCAGCAGTTTCGGAGGGGCAAACACCGGGGAGCTGTTTTTT. It encodes CASSFGGANTGELFF. This rearrangement joins TRBV27 to TRBJ2-2, with D possibly matching TRBD2 (6 bases). Germline V gene data show CDR1 as MNHEY and CDR2 as SMNVEV (reference sequence). Trimming took off 3 bases at V and 2 bases at J, with 10 bases between the two ends. This CDR3 spans 15 amino acids.

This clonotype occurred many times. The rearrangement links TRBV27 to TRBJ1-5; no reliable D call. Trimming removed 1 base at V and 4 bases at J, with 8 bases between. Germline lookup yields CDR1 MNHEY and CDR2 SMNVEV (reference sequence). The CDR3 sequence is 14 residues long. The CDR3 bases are TGTGCCAGCAGTTTATTTCCGGGGAATCAGCCCCAGCATTTT. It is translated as CASSLFPGNQPQHF.

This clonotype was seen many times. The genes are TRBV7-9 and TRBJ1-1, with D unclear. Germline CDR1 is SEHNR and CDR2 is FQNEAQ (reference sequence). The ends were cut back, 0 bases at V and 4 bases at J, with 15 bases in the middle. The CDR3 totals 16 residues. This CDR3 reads CASSLASSILATEAFF. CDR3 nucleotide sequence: TGTGCCAGCAGCTTAGCCTCTTCGATCTTGGCCACTGAAGCTTTCTTT.

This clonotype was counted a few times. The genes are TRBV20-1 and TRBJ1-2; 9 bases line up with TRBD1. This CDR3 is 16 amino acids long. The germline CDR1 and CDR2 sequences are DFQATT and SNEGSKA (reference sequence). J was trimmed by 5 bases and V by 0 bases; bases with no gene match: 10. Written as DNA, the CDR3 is TGCAGTGCTAGAGAGGGGGTTGGGACAGGGTCTTATGGCTACACCTTC. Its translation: CSAREGVGTGSYGYTF.

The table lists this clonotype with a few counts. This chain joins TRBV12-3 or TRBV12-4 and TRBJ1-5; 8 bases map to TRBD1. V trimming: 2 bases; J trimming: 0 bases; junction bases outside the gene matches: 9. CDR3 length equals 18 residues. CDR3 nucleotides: TGTGCCAGCAGTTTACCCGCGGGACAGGTTTTTAGCAATCAGCCCCAGCATTTT. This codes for CASSLPAGQVFSNQPQHF.

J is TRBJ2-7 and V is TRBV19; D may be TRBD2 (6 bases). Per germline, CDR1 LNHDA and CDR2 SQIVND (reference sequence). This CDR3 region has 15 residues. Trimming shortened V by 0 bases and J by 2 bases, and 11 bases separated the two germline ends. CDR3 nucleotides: TGTGCCAGTAGTATAGATGACAGCGGGCCCTACGAGCAGTACTTC. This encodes CASSIDDSGPYEQYF. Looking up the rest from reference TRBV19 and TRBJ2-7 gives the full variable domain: DGGITQSPKYLFRKEGQNVTLSCEQNLNHDAMYWYRQDPGQGLRLIYYSQIVNDFQKGDIAEGYSVSREKKESFPLTVTSAQKNPTAFYLCASSIDDSGPYEQYFGPGTRLTVT.

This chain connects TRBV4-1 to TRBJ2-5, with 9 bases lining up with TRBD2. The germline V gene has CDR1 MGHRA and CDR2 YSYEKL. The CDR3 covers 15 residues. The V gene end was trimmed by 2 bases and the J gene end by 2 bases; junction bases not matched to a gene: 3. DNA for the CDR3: TGCGCCAGCAGCCAAAGAGCGGGGGGACAAGAGACCCAGTACTTC. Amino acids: CASSQRAGGQETQYF.

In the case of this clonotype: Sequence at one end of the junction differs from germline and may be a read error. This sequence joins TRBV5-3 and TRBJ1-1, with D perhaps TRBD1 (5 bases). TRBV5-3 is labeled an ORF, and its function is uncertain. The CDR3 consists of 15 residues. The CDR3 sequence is CASSISWTTGTGAFF. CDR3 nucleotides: TGTGCCAGCAGCATCTCCTGGACCACTGGGACTGGAGCTTTCTTT.

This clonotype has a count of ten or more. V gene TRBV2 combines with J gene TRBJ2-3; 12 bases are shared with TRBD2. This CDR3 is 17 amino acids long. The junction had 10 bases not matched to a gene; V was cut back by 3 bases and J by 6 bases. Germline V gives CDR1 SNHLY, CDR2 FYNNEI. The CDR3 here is CASSEGRLAGVRDTQYF. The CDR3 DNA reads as TGTGCCAGCAGTGAGGGGAGACTAGCGGGAGTACGCGATACGCAGTATTTT.

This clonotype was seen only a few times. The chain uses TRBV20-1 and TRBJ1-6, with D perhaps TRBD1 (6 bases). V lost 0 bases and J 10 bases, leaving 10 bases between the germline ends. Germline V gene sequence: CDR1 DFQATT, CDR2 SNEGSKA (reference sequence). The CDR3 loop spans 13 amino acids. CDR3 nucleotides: TGCAGTGCTAGAGACACAGGGATATCACCCCTCCACTTT. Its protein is CSARDTGISPLHF.

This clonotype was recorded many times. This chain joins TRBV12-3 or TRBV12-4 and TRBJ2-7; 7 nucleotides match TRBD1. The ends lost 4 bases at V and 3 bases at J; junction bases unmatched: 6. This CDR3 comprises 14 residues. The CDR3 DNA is TGTGCCAGCAGTTCTACAGGGGTCATCTACGAGCAGTACTTC. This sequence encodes CASSSTGVIYEQYF.

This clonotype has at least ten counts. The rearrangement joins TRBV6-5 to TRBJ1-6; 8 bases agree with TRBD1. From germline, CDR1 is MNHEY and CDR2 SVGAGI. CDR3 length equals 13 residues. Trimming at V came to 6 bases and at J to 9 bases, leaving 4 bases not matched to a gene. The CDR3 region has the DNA TGTGCCAGCAGCGGACAGGGAAGTTCACCCCTCCACTTT. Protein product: CASSGQGSSPLHF.